The clone carrying this T cell receptor beta chain has only a few counts. This record comes from a study of shared clonotypes between healthy human individuals. Looked up from germline, CDR1 is SNHLY and CDR2 is FYNNEI. V shed 2 bases and J 7 bases; nucleotides not matched to a gene: 13. There are 16 residues in the CDR3. In the original processing: In the immunoSEQ data, sequences were junction-only and lacked quality scores, so filtering differed. Clones were sequenced by immunoSEQ multiplex PCR, and TCRdb holds only the in-frame ones, with some missing. V and J calls and clone size are as listed in that table; D and trimming were resolved from the DNA. The table records roughly 220,000 clones, about 69% of them present only once.

This receptor was obtained from a man in his thirties or forties in good health. Sequencing was carried out using memory CD4+ T cells sorted from blood. The subset here: CD45RA-negative fraction. The J gene is TRBJ2-7, the V gene TRBV2, with TRBD1 matching 8 bases. The CDR3 sequence is CASSERSGQGASEQYF. The CDR3 coding sequence is TGTGCCAGCAGTGAAAGGTCGGGCCAGGGGGCGAGTGAGCAGTACTTC.